This TCR beta chain was found in a study of regulatory dendritic cells for organ transplantation. The germline V gene encodes CDR1 SGHVS and CDR2 FNYEAQ. The CDR3 runs 19 residues. Trimming cost V 5 bases and J 4 bases; bases outside gene matches: 21. The sample holds one count of this clone. The antigen is not known. Sorted subsets were CFSE-labeled and cultured roughly five days with allogeneic dendritic cells. Naive CD45RA+ and memory CD45RO+ CD4+ or CD8+ T cells were FACS-sorted. The study, taken as a whole, reports: Alloreactive memory CD8+ T cell pools varied considerably between individuals.

Repertoires were generated with immunoSEQ multiplex PCR, while TCRdb's copy carries only in-frame clones and drops some. The sample holds 20,000 or so clones; roughly 85% are singletons and the top ten take nearly 0.7%. The sequenced material came from naive CD4+ T cells from blood cultured with regulatory dendritic cells. The subset here: CD45RA+ naive T cells. This clonotype was obtained from a human donor in good health. The chain has TRBV7-6 and TRBJ2-3; TRBD2 matches 7 bases. Here the CDR3 reads CASSEGLGLGSDASDTQYF. The CDR3 DNA reads as TGTGCCAGCAGCGAAGGACTAGGTCTAGGATCCGATGCCTCAGATACGCAGTATTTT.